This TCR beta chain appears in the sequencing data of a study of cytomegalovirus exposure and HLA in healthy donors. Study-wide results and limits: In vitro checks showed that a few CMV-associated chains really do target CMV antigens. The finding came from a later analysis; first-cohort TCR clusters tended to co-occur in the 90 to 150 validation repertoires. Cytomegalovirus status was reportedly diagnosed by the classifier with high specificity and sensitivity.

Assay used: immunoSEQ multiplex PCR; TCRdb lists only in-frame clones, some missing. The sample shows 250,000 to 350,000 clones, 86% of them seen only once. Germline V lookup: CDR1 LNHDA, CDR2 SQIVND (reference sequence). The CDR3 has 14 residues. Losses at the gene ends were 3 bases for V and 5 bases for J; bases not matched to a gene: 5. This clone has just one count. Its antigen remains unknown. Specimen: PBMCs. The chain couples TRBV19 to TRBJ1-2, with 8 bases that match TRBD1. The sequence was collected from a woman aged 18-29 years in good health and CMV-seronegative. As DNA, the CDR3 is TGTGCCAGTAGTATGGTCGACAGGGGTTATGGCTACACCTTC. This sequence encodes CASSMVDRGYGYTF.